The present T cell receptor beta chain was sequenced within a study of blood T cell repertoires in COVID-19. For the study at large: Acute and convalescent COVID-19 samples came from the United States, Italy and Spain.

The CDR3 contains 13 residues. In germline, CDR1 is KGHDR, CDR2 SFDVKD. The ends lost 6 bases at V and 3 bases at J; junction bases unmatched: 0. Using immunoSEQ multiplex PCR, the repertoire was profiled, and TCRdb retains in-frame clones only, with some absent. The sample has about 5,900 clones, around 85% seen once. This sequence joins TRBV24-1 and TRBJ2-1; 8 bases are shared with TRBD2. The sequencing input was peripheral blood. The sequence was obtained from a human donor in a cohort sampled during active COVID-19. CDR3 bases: TGTGCCACCAGTACTAGCGGCTACAATGAGCAGTTCTTC. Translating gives CATSTSGYNEQFF.